This TCR beta chain was sequenced for a study of blood T cell repertoires in COVID-19. Whole-study context: PBMCs, B-cell-depleted T cells, or T cells provided the cDNA or gDNA that made up the material.

The protocol was immunoSEQ multiplex PCR, while the TCRdb copy is restricted to in-frame clones and leaves out a portion. The sample has about 130,000 clones, about 90% seen once; the top ten hold roughly 18%. With 2 bases removed from V and 11 bases from J, the gap between germline ends came to 14 bases. The CDR3 covers 13 residues. In germline, CDR1 is SGHAT, CDR2 FQNNGV. The V gene is TRBV11-2, the J gene TRBJ2-3; unclear D gene. The sample consisted of peripheral blood. The receptor was isolated from a woman aged 45-60 years who had recovered from COVID-19. In nucleotides, the CDR3 is TGTGCCAGCAGCTTAACCCTGATTGTCGGGCAGTATTTT. Its protein product is CASSLTLIVGQYF. Full variable domain (outside the CDR3, taken from reference TRBV11-2 and TRBJ2-3): EAGVAQSPRYKIIEKRQSVAFWCNPISGHATLYWYQQILGQGPKLLIQFQNNGVVDDSQLPKDRFSAERLKGVDSTLKIQPAKLEDSAVYLCASSLTLIVGQYFGPGTRLTVL.